This entry concerns a single T cell receptor (beta chain). Its antigen is currently unknown. This sample was taken from a study of blood T cells in healthy people across ages. Findings of the study overall: The study found TCR beta diversity correlated strongly with naive T cell percentage. Donors of long life had a larger count of naive CD4+ cells and greater diversity than aged donors.

CDR1 and CDR2 (germline): LNHNV, YYDKDF (reference sequence). V lost 0 bases and J lost 2, with 8 bases in between. The CDR3 has 15 residues. It was with a sample-barcoded 5' primer and a J-beta primer mix that a second PCR of about 7 to 12 cycles was run. MiXCR, run by TCRdb on the 5' RACE reads, gives a single entry per CDR3 protein. The table has 900,000 to 950,000 distinct CDR3 sequences, almost 30% seen once. This sample was shared with a second study, whose subject was T cells of mothers and their children.

This TCR was recovered from a woman between 35 and 50 years old in good health. The chain carries TRBV15 and TRBJ1-5; D may be TRBD1 (5 bases). Sequenced: blood. The CDR3 DNA reads TGTGCCACCAGCAGAGAGCCCAGGGGCAATCAGCCCCAGCATTTT. Its protein is CATSREPRGNQPQHF.